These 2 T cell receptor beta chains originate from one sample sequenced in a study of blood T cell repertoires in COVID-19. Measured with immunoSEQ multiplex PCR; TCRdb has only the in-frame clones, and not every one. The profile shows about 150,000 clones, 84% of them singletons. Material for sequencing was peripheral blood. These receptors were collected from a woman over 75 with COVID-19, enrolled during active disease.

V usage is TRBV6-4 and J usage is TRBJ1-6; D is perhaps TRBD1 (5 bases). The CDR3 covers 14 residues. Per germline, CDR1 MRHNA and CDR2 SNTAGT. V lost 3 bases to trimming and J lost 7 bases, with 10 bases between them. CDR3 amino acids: CASSEGAGNSPLHF. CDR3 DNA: TGTGCCAGCAGTGAAGGGGCCGGGAATTCACCCCTCCACTTT.

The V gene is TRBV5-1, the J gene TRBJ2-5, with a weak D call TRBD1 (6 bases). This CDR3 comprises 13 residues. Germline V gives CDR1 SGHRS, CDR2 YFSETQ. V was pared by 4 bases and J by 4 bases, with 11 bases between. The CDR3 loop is CASSPGTLETQYF. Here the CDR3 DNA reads TGCGCCAGCAGCCCCGGGACACTAGAGACCCAGTACTTC.